This T cell receptor (beta chain) came from a study of B cell selection in AIRE deficiency. The sorted conventional CD4 T cells were gated as CD4+CD127+. To note about this clone: Its antigen is as yet unknown.

The CDR3 has 16 residues. J gave up 5 bases and V 3 bases, and 10 bases lay outside the gene matches. Germline V lookup: CDR1 SGHKS, CDR2 YYEKEE (reference sequence). Measured with immunoSEQ multiplex PCR; TCRdb has only the in-frame clones, and not every one. The table has about 1,500 clones, 75% to 90% seen once. Study-wide findings and caveats: Patient Tconv cells held about 31% of Treg sequences shared by healthy donors. In TCRBV usage, CDR3 length and diversity, patient Tconv and Treg cells matched healthy donors. Of some 3,300 shared Treg TCRbeta sequences, about 30% were healthy-only, approximately 9.7% patient-only. Shared Treg sequences had shorter CDR3s, biased toward rearrangements with few non-templated insertions.

Sequencing was carried out using CD4+CD127+ conventional T cells sorted from PBMCs. The chain couples TRBV5-5 to TRBJ2-3, with 9 bases identical to TRBD2. This TCR derives from a human donor in good health. The CDR3 DNA reads as TGTGCCAGCAGCTCCAGGATAGCGGGAGTCATAGATACGCAGTATTTT. The encoded protein is CASSSRIAGVIDTQYF.